This T cell receptor (beta chain) was captured by sequencing in a study of OX40 agonist ivuxolimab in advanced cancers. Autoimmune disease history or systemic immunosuppression disqualified patients. Some clones are missing from TCRdb's copy, which holds only in-frame ones; the method was immunoSEQ multiplex PCR. Seen here are around 63,000 clones, over 75% observed once, and the top ten hold 5.5%. The count of this clone is one. This receptor was identified in an adult with an advanced solid tumor such as melanoma, head and neck, liver or kidney cancer. Material: CD4+ or CD8+ T cells sorted from blood, obtained in a trial of the OX40 agonist ivuxolimab.

CDR3 DNA sequence: TGCGCCAGCAGTGAGACCCCCGTGGGCAGGGACCTCTCTGGAAACACCATATATTTT. Translating it yields CASSETPVGRDLSGNTIYF. The chain couples TRBV10-2 to TRBJ1-3; maybe TRBD1 (5 bases). The CDR3 consists of 19 residues. The germline V gene encodes CDR1 WSHSY and CDR2 SAAADI. V was clipped by 2 bases and J by 0 bases, with 20 bases between them.